This record concerns one T cell receptor beta chain sequence. The antigen remains unidentified. This specimen belongs to a study of metastatic and nonmetastatic thyroid tumors. Study-level findings and limits: Significantly higher TCR beta diversity was reportedly seen in malignant thyroid tumors than benign nodules, in blood and tumor.

Germline CDR1 MNHNS, CDR2 SASEGT. The trim removed 5 bases at V and 0 bases at J, leaving 7 bases unmatched. This CDR3 has 15 residues. Not a single patient had been given any form of treatment at any point before undergoing thyroid surgery. As processed by the authors: A classifier of distant metastasis in papillary thyroid cancer was built from CDR3 differences (across clinicopathological groups). With MiXCR, TCRdb called clones anew from the PCR reads. The V and J calls and clone size come from TCRdb's table, not from the authors' own analysis. The table shows about 27,000 clones, with around 15% occurring only once.

The sequence was collected from a male donor with papillary thyroid cancer or a benign thyroid nodule (not recorded which). Some clones in this sample may be carry-over from other donors' samples. The chain couples TRBV6-1 to TRBJ2-7, with TRBD1 identical over 7 bases. Sequences were obtained from blood. CDR3 DNA: TGTGCCAGCAGTTCCAACTACAGGGGCTCCTACGAGCAGTACTTC. Translating gives CASSSNYRGSYEQYF.